This T cell receptor beta chain was retrieved from a study of blood T cell repertoires in COVID-19. Assay used: immunoSEQ multiplex PCR; TCRdb lists only in-frame clones, some missing. The data hold about 150,000 clones, with approximately 90% observed a single time. This CDR3 comprises 17 residues. The germline V gene encodes CDR1 SGDLS and CDR2 YYNGEE. V was pared by 4 bases and J by 1 base, with 20 bases between. Sequencing input: peripheral blood. The chain couples TRBV9 to TRBJ1-2, with no clear D. This clonotype was obtained from a human donor in a cohort sampled during active COVID-19. The CDR3 is CASSLRGRTDLNYGYTF. CDR3 DNA sequence: TGTGCCAGCAGCTTAAGAGGGCGGACCGACCTTAACTATGGCTACACCTTC.